This T cell receptor beta chain was obtained from a study of OX40 agonist ivuxolimab in advanced cancers. Overall study context: Among those enrolled, mean age was about 60 years (range 23 to 79) and 75% to 85% were male.

This CDR3 has 14 amino acids. V gave up 5 bases and J gave up 4 bases; unmatched junction bases: 5. Germline values: CDR1 SGHTA, CDR2 FQGNSA. Generated by immunoSEQ multiplex PCR, the TCRdb table keeps only in-frame clones and is missing some. Altogether 55,000 to 75,000 clones are present, around 81% being singletons, with the ten largest covering about 1%. V gene TRBV7-2 combines with J gene TRBJ1-2, with 9 positions matching TRBD1. The source was CD4+ or CD8+ T cells sorted from blood, collected in a trial of the OX40 agonist ivuxolimab. The source is an adult with an advanced solid tumor such as melanoma, head and neck, liver or kidney cancer. CDR3 sequence: CASSETTGGYGYTF. The CDR3 bases are TGTGCCAGCAGCGAAACGACAGGGGGCTATGGCTACACCTTC.